The 25 T cell receptor beta chains below all came from one sample that was sequenced in a study of blood T cells in healthy people across ages. Primed by a sample-barcoded 5' primer and a J-beta primer mix, a second PCR proceeded for 7 to 11 cycles. From the 5' RACE reads, TCRdb called clonotypes with MiXCR, one entry per CDR3 protein. The sample holds roughly 1,000,000 distinct CDR3 sequences, roughly a quarter seen once. These same data were also listed under a study on T cells of mothers and their children.

Source material: blood. The receptors were sampled from a girl under 10 years old in good health.

The CDR3 nucleotides are TGTGCCAGTAGAGGGACTGCCGGCTACGAGCAGTACTTC. As protein: CASRGTAGYEQYF. The rearrangement joins TRBV19 to TRBJ2-5; TRBD2 might be the D (6 bases). The J call could be wrong; TRBJ2-7 is a better fit for the DNA end. Germline V lookup: CDR1 LNHDA, CDR2 SQIVND (reference sequence). There are 13 residues in the CDR3.

This clonotype came up many times. The V gene is TRBV13, the J gene TRBJ2-7; 9 nucleotides match TRBD2. Germline V CDR1 and CDR2: PRHDT, FYEKMQ (reference sequence). The CDR3 runs 15 residues. The trim removed 0 bases at V and 4 bases at J, leaving 4 bases unmatched. The CDR3, as DNA: TGTGCCAGCAGCTTAGGGCGGGGGGGCATGTACGAGCAGTACTTC. Translation gives CASSLGRGGMYEQYF. Together with reference TRBV13 and TRBJ2-7, the CDR3 gives the full variable domain: AAGVIQSPRHLIKEKRETATLKCYPIPRHDTVYWYQQGPGQDPQFLISFYEKMQSDKGSIPDRFSAQQFSDYHSELNMSSLELGDSALYFCASSLGRGGMYEQYFGPGTRLTVT.

This clonotype was detected only a few times. The rearrangement uses TRBV4-2 and TRBJ2-3, with D perhaps TRBD1 (6 bases). Germline assignment: CDR1 LGHNA and CDR2 YNFKEQ. CDR3 length equals 16 residues. The V end was cut by 3 bases, the J end by 3 bases, with 16 bases between. The CDR3 spells CASSQGDTQRTDTQYF. DNA of the CDR3: TGTGCCAGCAGCCAGGGGGACACCCAAAGAACAGATACGCAGTATTTT.

This clonotype showed up just a few times. The chain joins TRBV20-1 to TRBJ1-6; D not certain. The CDR3 is made up of 12 amino acids. Germline assignment: CDR1 DFQATT and CDR2 SNEGSKA (reference sequence). V lost 3 bases and J 10 bases, leaving 10 bases between the germline ends. CDR3 region: CSARDSGSPLHF. The DNA for the CDR3 is TGCAGTGCTAGGGACTCGGGGTCACCCCTCCACTTT.

This chain uses TRBV29-1 with TRBJ1-2; D is perhaps TRBD1 (6 bases). CDR3 length: 16 residues. Germline V gene lookup returns CDR1 SQVTM and CDR2 ANQGSEA. V was cut by 4 bases and J by 3 bases, with 21 bases left in between. Here the CDR3 reads CSVGGQKATSYYGYTF. In DNA, the CDR3 is TGCAGCGTTGGGGGGCAGAAAGCTACCTCTTACTATGGCTACACCTTC.

In this sample, this clonotype turned up many times. The chain uses TRBV29-1 and TRBJ2-1; D call uncertain. The V end was cut by 5 bases, the J end by 6 bases, with 5 bases between. The CDR3 consists of 10 residues. Germline CDR1 reads SQVTM; CDR2 reads ANQGSEA. In DNA form, the CDR3 reads TGCAGCGTTCTCGGCAATGAGCAGTTCTTC. Protein sequence: CSVLGNEQFF.

This clonotype was recorded a few times. The chain joins TRBV29-1 to TRBJ2-1; D remains ambiguous. CDR3 length: 11 residues. V lost 4 bases to trimming and J lost 5 bases, with 6 bases between them. The germline gives CDR1 SQVTM, CDR2 ANQGSEA. The CDR3 DNA reads TGCAGCGTTGTAGGGAACAATGAGCAGTTCTTC. It translates to CSVVGNNEQFF.

The chain employs TRBV7-2 and TRBJ2-1; tentative D call: TRBD1 (6 bases). This CDR3 comprises 15 residues. V dropped 5 bases and J dropped 8 bases, with 19 bases sitting between them. Germline CDR1 SGHTA, CDR2 FQGNSA. The CDR3 DNA is TGTGCCAGCAGCATCTCCGGGACCCCAGGGGATGAGCAGTTCTTC. As protein: CASSISGTPGDEQFF. The full variable domain, its missing parts supplied by reference TRBV7-2 and TRBJ2-1, is GAGVSQSPSNKVTEKGKDVELRCDPISGHTALYWYRQSLGQGLEFLIYFQGNSAPDKSGLPSDRFSAERTGGSVSTLTIQRTQQEDSAVYLCASSISGTPGDEQFFGPGTRLTVL.

This rearrangement joins TRBV15 to TRBJ2-7; TRBD2 aligns across 7 bases. J was trimmed by 0 bases and V by 0 bases; bases with no gene match: 8. This CDR3 contains 17 residues. Germline CDR1 and CDR2: LNHNV and YYDKDF (reference sequence). CDR3 region: CATSRDLARGVSYEQYF. CDR3 nucleotides: TGTGCCACCAGCAGAGATCTGGCACGGGGGGTCTCCTACGAGCAGTACTTC. Based on the CDR3 plus reference TRBV15 and TRBJ2-7, the full variable domain is DAMVIQNPRYQVTQFGKPVTLSCSQTLNHNVMYWYQQKSSQAPKLLFHYYDKDFNNEADTPDNFQSRRPNTSFCFLDIRSPGLGDTAMYLCATSRDLARGVSYEQYFGPGTRLTVT.

This clonotype was seen only a few times. An end of the junction differs from the germline gene, which may be a read error. This sequence joins TRBV20-1 and TRBJ2-7; TRBD1 might be the D (6 bases). There are 16 residues in the CDR3. The germline gives CDR1 DFQATT, CDR2 SNEGSKA (reference sequence). CDR3: CSALIRDRMSYYEQCF. The CDR3 DNA reads as TGCAGTGCCCTCATCCGAGACAGGATGTCGTATTACGAGCAGTGCTTC.

This clonotype occurred a few times. V is TRBV12-3 or TRBV12-4 and J is TRBJ2-5, with 7 bases that match TRBD2. This CDR3 has 15 residues. The J segment lost 2 bases and the V segment lost 6 bases, leaving 9 bases of the junction unmatched. Here the CDR3 DNA reads TGTGCCAGCAGGGTGTGGGGGGGGGATCAAGAGACCCAGTACTTC. Encoded protein: CASRVWGGDQETQYF.

This clonotype appeared a few times. CDR3 sequence: CSVEESEGNEQFF. In DNA, the CDR3 is TGCAGCGTTGAAGAATCGGAGGGGAATGAGCAGTTCTTC. The genes are TRBV29-1 and TRBJ2-1; TRBD2 is a possible D gene (6 bases). Per germline, CDR1 SQVTM and CDR2 ANQGSEA. Trimming shortened V by 0 bases and J by 7 bases, and 10 bases separated the two germline ends. The CDR3 is made up of 13 amino acids.

This clonotype has more than one count but fewer than ten. The rearrangement joins TRBV29-1 to TRBJ1-1, with 9 bases matching TRBD1. Germline V gene data show CDR1 as SQVTM and CDR2 as ANQGSEA. V lost 7 bases to trimming and J lost 1 base; unmatched junction nucleotides: 4. The CDR3 covers 13 residues. CDR3 protein: CSGSGQGNTEAFF. DNA for the CDR3: TGCAGCGGCTCGGGACAGGGGAACACTGAAGCTTTCTTT.

This clonotype was seen only a few times. This chain uses TRBV12-3 or TRBV12-4 with TRBJ1-2; D is unclear. V gave up 5 bases and J gave up 8 bases, with 18 bases separating them. The CDR3 consists of 14 residues. The CDR3 is CASSQDGSSSGYTF. The CDR3 nucleotides read TGTGCCAGCAGTCAAGACGGTTCAAGTTCCGGCTACACCTTC.

The chain carries TRBV12-3 or TRBV12-4 and TRBJ2-7, with D tentatively TRBD1 (6 bases). The CDR3 is 18 residues long. Trimming cost V 3 bases and J 3 bases, with 24 bases left between them. In nucleotides, the CDR3 is TGTGCCAGCAGTTTTGCGGACAGCCAAAAGGGGCCTTTCTACGAGCAGTACTTC. Translation gives CASSFADSQKGPFYEQYF.

The chain is built from TRBV11-3 and TRBJ2-1; TRBD1 matches at 7 bases. Germline assignment: CDR1 SGHNT and CDR2 YENEEA. The J segment lost 7 bases and the V segment lost 4 bases, leaving 13 bases of the junction unmatched. The CDR3 length is 16 residues. In nucleotides, the CDR3 is TGTGCCAGCAGCTCTAGACAGGGCGGTTTTAGAAATGAGCAGTTCTTC. This codes for CASSSRQGGFRNEQFF. Using reference TRBV11-3 and TRBJ2-1 for the parts outside the CDR3, the full variable domain is EAGVVQSPRYKIIEKKQPVAFWCNPISGHNTLYWYLQNLGQGPELLIRYENEEAVDDSQLPKDRFSAERLKGVDSTLKIQPAELGDSAVYLCASSSRQGGFRNEQFFGPGTRLTVL.

The chain recombines TRBV4-1 with TRBJ1-1; perhaps TRBD1 as D (5 bases). The V gene's germline CDR1 is MGHRA and CDR2 YSYEKL. This CDR3 has 14 residues. V was clipped by 2 bases and J by 9 bases, with 16 bases between them. This CDR3 is CASSQSRLEDKAFF. In DNA, the CDR3 is TGCGCCAGCAGCCAAAGTCGGCTAGAGGACAAAGCTTTCTTT.

Only a few counts were recorded for this clonotype. The chain is built from TRBV6-5 and TRBJ2-5, with 7 bases matching TRBD2. The ends lost 5 bases at V and 3 bases at J; junction bases unmatched: 9. Germline assignment: CDR1 MNHEY and CDR2 SVGAGI. The CDR3 has 15 amino acids. The CDR3 loop is CASSRGVVGKETQYF. As DNA, the CDR3 is TGTGCCAGCAGTCGGGGGGTGGTTGGGAAAGAGACCCAGTACTTC.

J is TRBJ1-3 and V is TRBV4-1; D remains ambiguous. Germline V gene data show CDR1 as MGHRA and CDR2 as YSYEKL. The V and J ends lost 2 bases and 2 bases respectively, with 13 bases between them. The CDR3 length is 16 residues. The CDR3 loop is CASSQPPGRTGNTIYF. In DNA form, the CDR3 reads TGCGCCAGCAGCCAACCCCCTGGGCGAACTGGAAACACCATATATTTT.

This clonotype was counted a few times. This chain joins TRBV7-3 and TRBJ2-3; D gene unclear. Germline CDR1 is SGHTA and CDR2 is FQGTGA. V lost 5 bases to trimming and J lost 4 bases, with 16 bases between them. This CDR3 is 15 amino acids long. The CDR3 DNA is TGTGCCAGCAGCAAACGCGGTCAAGAGGCAGATACGCAGTATTTT. It specifies CASSKRGQEADTQYF.

This clonotype came up a few times. This chain connects TRBV20-1 to TRBJ2-3; D gene ambiguous. Germline-derived CDR1 and CDR2 are DFQATT and SNEGSKA (reference sequence). V was pared by 2 bases and J by 6 bases, with 18 bases between. The CDR3 consists of 15 residues. CDR3 coding DNA: TGCAGTGCTAGAAAGATGGTCCTCGAAGGGGATACGCAGTATTTT. Residues: CSARKMVLEGDTQYF.

This clonotype has just a few counts. The rearrangement joins TRBV5-1 to TRBJ1-1, with unresolved D. Germline V gene data show CDR1 as SGHRS and CDR2 as YFSETQ. V lost 0 bases and J 8 bases, leaving 8 bases between the germline ends. The CDR3 totals 12 residues. The CDR3 DNA reads TGCGCCAGCAGCTTGGTCACCGACGAAGCTTTCTTT. This translates into CASSLVTDEAFF. Full variable domain (remainder filled in from reference TRBV5-1 and TRBJ1-1): KAGVTQTPRYLIKTRGQQVTLSCSPISGHRSVSWYQQTPGQGLQFLFEYFSETQRNKGNFPGRFSGRQFSNSRSEMNVSTLELGDSALYLCASSLVTDEAFFGQGTRLTVV.

In its sample, this clonotype was seen a few times. This chain joins TRBV5-1 and TRBJ2-7; no clear D gene. The ends were cut back, 4 bases at V and 5 bases at J, with 13 bases in the middle. Germline V gene lookup returns CDR1 SGHRS and CDR2 YFSETQ. This CDR3 is built from 13 residues. The CDR3 loop reads CASSPDTLDEQYF. Here the CDR3 DNA reads TGCGCCAGCAGCCCCGATACCCTAGACGAGCAGTACTTC. The full variable domain, in which reference TRBV5-1 and TRBJ2-7 provide the parts outside the CDR3, is KAGVTQTPRYLIKTRGQQVTLSCSPISGHRSVSWYQQTPGQGLQFLFEYFSETQRNKGNFPGRFSGRQFSNSRSEMNVSTLELGDSALYLCASSPDTLDEQYFGPGTRLTVT.

In this sample, this clonotype turned up a few times. The gene calls are TRBV7-9 and TRBJ2-4, with TRBD1 matching 9 bases. Trimming cost V 5 bases and J 7 bases; bases outside gene matches: 6. Germline V gene data show CDR1 as SEHNR and CDR2 as FQNEAQ (reference sequence). This CDR3 contains 14 residues. The CDR3 loop reads CASSPWTGENIQYF. The CDR3 bases are TGTGCCAGCAGCCCCTGGACAGGGGAGAACATTCAGTACTTC.

This rearrangement joins TRBV7-3 to TRBJ1-3; D uncertain. The CDR3 runs to 14 residues. Per the germline V gene, CDR1 is SGHTA and CDR2 is FQGTGA. The V and J ends lost 5 bases and 0 bases respectively, with 8 bases between them. The CDR3 DNA reads as TGTGCCAGCAGCCTCTTCGGCTCTGGAAACACCATATATTTT. Residues: CASSLFGSGNTIYF.